These 20 T cell receptor beta chains originate from one sample sequenced in a study of cytomegalovirus exposure and HLA in healthy donors (dated by TCRdb to the late 2010s). Library method: the immunoSEQ multiplex PCR assay. The multiplex PCR relied on a mix of 60 forward primers for TCR Vbeta segments and 13 reverse primers for TCR Jbeta segments. TCRdb's version of the immuneACCESS table is confined to in-frame rearrangements and falls short of the full clone set. An unresolved V gene accounts for under half of the shortfall where checked; the remainder is of unknown origin. The sample profile shows fewer than 150,000 clones; 80% of them were found once. Clones ranked in the top ten supply 1% of the sample. Sequenced: PBMCs. The receptors were gathered from a man aged 40-49 years in good health and CMV-seronegative.

The rearrangement uses TRBV6-1 and TRBJ1-6, with 11 bases fitting TRBD1. Germline lookup yields CDR1 MNHNS and CDR2 SASEGT. This CDR3 is built from 14 residues. With V trimmed by 4 bases and J by 9 bases, 2 bases remained unmatched. The CDR3 sequence: CASSGGQGASPLHF. The CDR3 DNA is TGTGCCAGCAGTGGAGGACAGGGGGCTTCACCCCTCCACTTT.

The chain carries TRBV6-1 and TRBJ2-5; TRBD2 agrees at 9 bases. This CDR3 comprises 14 residues. Germline assignment: CDR1 MNHNS and CDR2 SASEGT. The trim removed 8 bases at V and 6 bases at J, leaving 10 bases unmatched. This CDR3 is CASFSRGGDKTQYF. Here the CDR3 DNA reads TGTGCCAGCTTTTCCCGCGGGGGGGACAAGACCCAGTACTTC.

The V call is TRBV28, the J call TRBJ2-7, with TRBD2 matching 12 bases. Germline CDR1 is MDHEN and CDR2 is SYDVKM. The CDR3 is 18 residues long. The junction had 14 bases not matched to a gene; V was cut back by 3 bases and J by 5 bases. The DNA of the CDR3 is TGTGCCAGCAGTTTCCTCGGCCCTGGGACTAGCGGGCGCCACGAGCAGTACTTC. Translated: CASSFLGPGTSGRHEQYF.

In its sample, this clone was seen once. The CDR3 DNA follows: TGTGCCAGCAGCTTAAGGGTAATCGGGGGTGATGAGCAGTTCTTC. This codes for CASSLRVIGGDEQFF. The chain couples TRBV7-6 to TRBJ2-1, with D tentatively TRBD2 (6 bases). Trimming took 2 bases from V and 8 from J, leaving 16 bases between them. The CDR3 is 15 amino acids. Germline loops: CDR1 SGHVS, CDR2 FNYEAQ.

The chain employs TRBV30 and TRBJ2-5, with D tentatively TRBD1 (6 bases). V was clipped by 2 bases and J by 3 bases, with 10 bases between them. CDR1 is GTSNPN, CDR2 SVGIG, per germline (reference sequence). CDR3 length: 13 residues. CDR3 bases: TGTGCCTGGAGTACGGACAGCAAAGAGACCCAGTACTTC. As protein: CAWSTDSKETQYF.

J is TRBJ1-5 and V is TRBV29-1, with a tentative D call TRBD1 (5 bases). Germline CDR1 and CDR2: SQVTM and ANQGSEA. Trimming removed 4 bases at V and 2 bases at J, with 15 bases between. This CDR3 spans 15 amino acids. CDR3 loop: CSVGEGPAGNQPQHF. The CDR3 region has the DNA TGCAGCGTTGGGGAGGGACCCGCGGGCAATCAGCCCCAGCATTTT.

CDR3 loop: CSVDLGPETQYF. The CDR3 DNA reads TGCAGCGTTGACCTGGGCCCAGAGACCCAGTACTTC. The gene calls are TRBV29-1 and TRBJ2-5; D is unresolved. CDR3 length: 12 amino acids. Trimming took 3 bases from V and 4 from J, leaving 9 bases between them. Germline loops: CDR1 SQVTM, CDR2 ANQGSEA.

The rearrangement links TRBV6-1 to TRBJ1-5, with D maybe TRBD1 (5 bases). CDR1 MNHNS and CDR2 SASEGT come from the germline V gene. Trimming removed 3 bases at V and 1 base at J, with 10 bases between. The CDR3 consists of 15 residues. CDR3 region: CASSDSGLSNQPQHF. The DNA for the CDR3 is TGTGCCAGCAGTGATTCAGGGTTGAGCAATCAGCCCCAGCATTTT.

The chain is built from TRBV5-3 and TRBJ2-1; D possibly corresponds to TRBD1 (6 bases). TRBV5-3 is flagged as an ORF with uncertain function. Trimming shortened V by 4 bases and J by 8 bases, and 13 bases separated the two germline ends. CDR3 length: 13 amino acids. DNA of the CDR3: TGTGCCAGAAGCCTTACAGGGAGTGATGAGCAGTTCTTC. Protein: CARSLTGSDEQFF.

This chain uses TRBV15 with TRBJ2-7; D uncertain. Germline V gene sequence: CDR1 LNHNV, CDR2 YYDKDF (reference sequence). This CDR3 is 12 amino acids long. V dropped 3 bases and J dropped 2 bases, with 5 bases sitting between them. As DNA, the CDR3 is TGTGCCACCAGCAGGGGCACCTACGAGCAGTACTTC. Protein sequence: CATSRGTYEQYF. Together with reference TRBV15 and TRBJ2-7, the CDR3 gives the full variable domain: DAMVIQNPRYQVTQFGKPVTLSCSQTLNHNVMYWYQQKSSQAPKLLFHYYDKDFNNEADTPDNFQSRRPNTSFCFLDIRSPGLGDTAMYLCATSRGTYEQYFGPGTRLTVT.

The chain recombines TRBV5-1 with TRBJ2-7; unclear D gene. Germline V CDR1 and CDR2: SGHRS, YFSETQ. V dropped 3 bases and J dropped 2 bases, with 9 bases sitting between them. This CDR3 comprises 13 residues. CDR3 residues: CASSSETAYEQYF. As DNA, the CDR3 is TGCGCCAGCAGCTCAGAAACAGCCTACGAGCAGTACTTC. Full variable domain (missing parts from reference TRBV5-1 and TRBJ2-7): KAGVTQTPRYLIKTRGQQVTLSCSPISGHRSVSWYQQTPGQGLQFLFEYFSETQRNKGNFPGRFSGRQFSNSRSEMNVSTLELGDSALYLCASSSETAYEQYFGPGTRLTVT.

This rearrangement joins TRBV5-4 to TRBJ2-3; TRBD2 agrees at 7 bases. This CDR3 is 16 amino acids long. The V segment lost 2 bases and the J segment 2 bases; nucleotides outside the gene matches: 8. Germline lookup yields CDR1 SGHNT and CDR2 YYREEE (reference sequence). CDR3 in amino acids: CASSLRASGSTDTQYF. CDR3 DNA sequence: TGTGCCAGCAGCTTAAGAGCTAGCGGCTCCACAGATACGCAGTATTTT.

The chain recombines TRBV18 with TRBJ2-2, with a weak D call TRBD2 (5 bases). V was shortened by 0 bases and J by 6 bases, with 11 bases between the two germline ends. The CDR3 runs to 15 residues. Germline V gene data show CDR1 as KGHSH and CDR2 as LQKENI. Here the CDR3 reads CASSPPVSRAGELFF. The CDR3 bases are TGTGCCAGCTCACCACCTGTGTCGCGGGCCGGGGAGCTGTTTTTT.

This chain uses TRBV10-3 with TRBJ2-5; the D gene is possibly TRBD2 (6 bases). In germline, CDR1 is ENHRY, CDR2 SYGVKD. The CDR3 contains 13 residues. V lost 6 bases, J lost 4 bases, and 12 bases lay in between. CDR3 nucleotides: TGTGCCATCAGGGGTCAAGCGGGAGAGACCCAGTACTTC. It translates to CAIRGQAGETQYF.

The V and J genes are TRBV5-1 and TRBJ2-3, with a weak D call TRBD2 (6 bases). The CDR3 consists of 17 residues. Germline assignment: CDR1 SGHRS and CDR2 YFSETQ. The V gene lost 2 bases and the J gene lost 2 bases, with 18 bases spanning the gap. CDR3 coding DNA: TGCGCCAGCAGCTTAGGGGCCACAGGAGGGGCCACAGATACGCAGTATTTT. It codes for CASSLGATGGATDTQYF.

The chain joins TRBV7-3 to TRBJ2-7; D perhaps matches TRBD2 (5 bases). V shed 0 bases and J shed 0 bases, with 6 bases lying between them. CDR1 SGHTA and CDR2 FQGTGA come from the germline V gene. The CDR3 runs to 14 residues. CDR3 in DNA: TGTGCCAGCAGCTTAACGGGGAGCTCCTACGAGCAGTACTTC. Its protein product is CASSLTGSSYEQYF.

The chain has TRBV25-1 and TRBJ1-5, with D perhaps matching TRBD1 (6 bases). This CDR3 is built from 15 residues. The V gene's germline CDR1 is MGHDK and CDR2 SYGVNS. V dropped 3 bases and J dropped 1 base, with 10 bases sitting between them. Here the CDR3 reads CASSEGGASNQPQHF. CDR3 nucleotide sequence: TGTGCCAGCAGTGAGGGGGGGGCGAGCAATCAGCCCCAGCATTTT.

V is TRBV7-3 and J is TRBJ2-1; TRBD2 agrees at 9 bases. Losses at the gene ends were 3 bases for V and 8 bases for J; bases not matched to a gene: 5. Germline V gene lookup returns CDR1 SGHTA and CDR2 FQGTGA. This CDR3 contains 14 residues. DNA for the CDR3: TGTGCCAGCAGCTTCACTAGCGGGTCCTATGAGCAGTTCTTC. Translation gives CASSFTSGSYEQFF.

The J gene is TRBJ2-3, the V gene TRBV19, with D unresolved. V was trimmed by 3 bases and J by 3 bases, leaving 7 bases between them. Germline values: CDR1 LNHDA, CDR2 SQIVND (reference sequence). The CDR3 contains 13 residues. The CDR3 loop is CASSMVETDTQYF. For the CDR3, the DNA is TGTGCCAGTAGTATGGTGGAGACAGATACGCAGTATTTT.

V usage is TRBV28 and J usage is TRBJ2-1, with D possibly matching TRBD1 (5 bases). CDR3 size: 13 residues. The germline V and J ends were trimmed by 7 bases and 7 bases, with 14 bases remaining between them. Germline-derived CDR1 and CDR2 are MDHEN and SYDVKM. The CDR3 protein is CASTKGQWNEQFF. As DNA, the CDR3 is TGTGCCAGCACGAAGGGGCAGTGGAATGAGCAGTTCTTC.